This entry lists 15 T cell receptor beta chains sequenced from one sample in a study of siplizumab effects on memory and regulatory T cells. Sequencing used immunoSEQ multiplex PCR; TCRdb keeps in-frame clones, though not all of them. Of about 46,000 clones in the sample, over 90% were seen once. The sequenced material came from CD8+ T cells sorted from blood. These TCRs come from a human donor in good health.

The genes are TRBV10-3 and TRBJ2-1; D gene unclear. In germline, CDR1 is ENHRY, CDR2 SYGVKD. Trimming stripped 0 bases from V and 3 bases from J, with 15 bases between. The CDR3 has 17 residues. CDR3 region: CAISESSGPTGYNEQFF. The CDR3 region has the DNA TGTGCCATCAGTGAGTCGTCGGGCCCAACGGGCTACAATGAGCAGTTCTTC.

V gene TRBV27 combines with J gene TRBJ2-7; D may be TRBD1 (5 bases). CDR1 is MNHEY and CDR2 is SMNVEV in the germline V gene (reference sequence). The CDR3 sequence is 13 residues long. V lost 3 bases and J lost 2, with 8 bases in between. In DNA, the CDR3 is TGTGCCAGCAGTTTGGGGCAGACCTACGAGCAGTACTTC. Protein product: CASSLGQTYEQYF.

This chain connects TRBV6-5 to TRBJ1-2; D perhaps matches TRBD1 (5 bases). The ends were cut back, 6 bases at V and 2 bases at J, with 16 bases in the middle. CDR3 length: 15 residues. Per germline, CDR1 MNHEY and CDR2 SVGAGI. CDR3 DNA: TGTGCCAGCAGGCCCGGTGAGGGGCCAAACTATGGCTACACCTTC. Encoded protein: CASRPGEGPNYGYTF.

V gene TRBV21-1 combines with J gene TRBJ2-7; the table's D call of TRBD2 was not tested on the DNA. TRBV21-1 counts as a pseudogene. This CDR3 contains 22 residues. CDR3 DNA: TGTGCCAGCAGCAAATGGGTCTTCCTAGCGCCGGGAGTTAAGGGTCTTGTTTACGAGCAGTACTTC. Its protein product is CASSKWVFLAPGVKGLVYEQYF.

J is TRBJ2-5 and V is TRBV7-9; 8 bases are shared with TRBD2. Germline-derived CDR1 and CDR2 are SEHNR and FQNEAQ (reference sequence). V lost 5 bases and J lost 11; bases outside the gene matches: 10. The CDR3 consists of 13 residues. CDR3 sequence reads: CASSATSGREQYF. The CDR3 coding sequence is TGTGCCAGCAGCGCAACTAGCGGCAGAGAGCAGTACTTC.

This chain uses TRBV13 with TRBJ2-7, with 9 nucleotides matching TRBD2. Germline assignment: CDR1 PRHDT and CDR2 FYEKMQ (reference sequence). Trimming took 2 bases from V and 6 from J; bases not matched to a gene: 5. The CDR3 is made up of 14 amino acids. The CDR3 is CASSLRLAESEQYF. For the CDR3, the DNA is TGTGCCAGCAGCTTACGACTAGCGGAGAGCGAGCAGTACTTC.

V is TRBV13 and J is TRBJ2-7; D gene unclear. The V end lost 0 bases, the J end lost 6 bases, and 12 bases lay between the germline ends. CDR1 PRHDT and CDR2 FYEKMQ come from the germline V gene (reference sequence). This CDR3 spans 14 amino acids. CDR3 DNA: TGTGCCAGCAGCTTAGGACAGTCAAGGCTCGAGCAGTACTTC. Protein product: CASSLGQSRLEQYF. Full variable domain (missing parts from reference TRBV13 and TRBJ2-7): AAGVIQSPRHLIKEKRETATLKCYPIPRHDTVYWYQQGPGQDPQFLISFYEKMQSDKGSIPDRFSAQQFSDYHSELNMSSLELGDSALYFCASSLGQSRLEQYFGPGTRLTVT.

The chain employs TRBV2 and TRBJ1-4; 9 bases are shared with TRBD1. The germline gives CDR1 SNHLY, CDR2 FYNNEI. Germline trimming cut 6 bases from V and 5 bases from J; bases unmatched to any gene: 7. The CDR3 has 15 residues. The CDR3 reads CASSPLQGANEKLFF. CDR3 sequence (DNA): TGTGCCAGCAGCCCATTACAGGGGGCGAATGAAAAACTGTTTTTT.

This sequence joins TRBV4-1 and TRBJ2-1, with D perhaps TRBD2 (6 bases). V was clipped by 5 bases and J by 7 bases, with 27 bases between them. This CDR3 spans 18 amino acids. Looked up from germline, CDR1 is MGHRA and CDR2 is YSYEKL. The CDR3 nucleotides read TGCGCCAGCAGCTCCCGGGGGATGCTAGCCGGGGGACGGAATGAGCAGTTCTTC. Residues: CASSSRGMLAGGRNEQFF.

The rearrangement links TRBV9 to TRBJ2-2; D gene unclear. V shed 3 bases and J shed 4 bases, with 16 bases lying between them. CDR1 is SGDLS and CDR2 is YYNGEE in the germline V gene. CDR3 length: 16 residues. The CDR3 region has the DNA TGTGCCAGCAGCGCCGACGGGTATACAGTCACCGGGGAGCTGTTTTTT. Encoded protein: CASSADGYTVTGELFF.

This chain connects TRBV11-3 to TRBJ2-3, with unresolved D. Germline V lookup: CDR1 SGHNT, CDR2 YENEEA. V was shortened by 0 bases and J by 2 bases, with 12 bases between the two germline ends. This CDR3 region has 16 residues. In nucleotides, the CDR3 is TGTGCCAGCAGCTTAGATACCGAATATACCACAGATACGCAGTATTTT. Translated: CASSLDTEYTTDTQYF.

The chain employs TRBV5-4 and TRBJ2-7; weak D call: TRBD2 (5 bases). Trimming pared 4 bases from V and 5 bases from J, leaving 16 bases between. The length of the CDR3 is 14 residues. Germline V gene data show CDR1 as SGHNT and CDR2 as YYREEE (reference sequence). The CDR3 spells CASSREDLANEQYF. The CDR3 nucleotides are TGTGCCAGCAGCAGAGAGGACTTGGCGAACGAGCAGTACTTC.

The rearrangement uses TRBV6-5 and TRBJ2-1; no reliable D call. Trimming took off 0 bases at V and 8 bases at J, with 17 bases between the two ends. The CDR3 runs to 16 residues. Germline loops: CDR1 MNHEY, CDR2 SVGAGI. CDR3 region: CASSYSLENSLHEQFF. The DNA of the CDR3 is TGTGCCAGCAGTTACTCGCTGGAAAACAGTCTTCATGAGCAGTTCTTC.

This chain connects TRBV4-1 to TRBJ2-7; 9 bases line up with TRBD1. CDR3 length equals 15 residues. With V trimmed by 4 bases and J by 5 bases, 9 bases remained unmatched. The germline V gene encodes CDR1 MGHRA and CDR2 YSYEKL. The CDR3 protein is CASSLLSGTGNEQYF. CDR3 DNA sequence: TGCGCCAGCAGCCTATTATCCGGGACAGGGAACGAGCAGTACTTC.

This chain links TRBV10-2 with TRBJ2-3, with D maybe TRBD2 (5 bases). The germline CDR1 and CDR2 sequences are WSHSY and SAAADI. Trimming removed 0 bases from V and 6 bases from J, with 13 bases in between. CDR3 length equals 15 residues. The CDR3 loop is CASSESGAAGDTQYF. CDR3 nucleotides: TGCGCCAGCAGTGAGTCGGGAGCAGCCGGGGATACGCAGTATTTT.